Below are 8 T cell receptor beta chains sequenced from a single sample in a study of siplizumab effects on memory and regulatory T cells. The table came from immunoSEQ multiplex PCR; TCRdb's copy has only in-frame clones and leaves some out. The table lists 90,000 to 120,000 clones, about 91% of them singletons. The source material was Tregs sorted from blood. These receptors were collected from a human donor in good health.

V is TRBV18 and J is TRBJ2-7; D remains unclear. The CDR3 totals 15 residues. Per the germline V gene, CDR1 is KGHSH and CDR2 is LQKENI. Trimming cost V 3 bases and J 2 bases, with 14 bases left between them. The CDR3 DNA reads as TGTGCCAGCTCACCTATTAAGGACCCCGCCTACGAGCAGTACTTC. This translates into CASSPIKDPAYEQYF.

The sample holds a few counts of this clone. This sequence joins TRBV7-3 and TRBJ2-1, with 9 positions matching TRBD1. The CDR3 consists of 15 residues. V trimming: 4 bases; J trimming: 7 bases; junction bases outside the gene matches: 8. Per the germline V gene, CDR1 is SGHTA and CDR2 is FQGTGA. The CDR3 here is CASSWGQGFLNEQFF. The CDR3 DNA follows: TGTGCCAGCAGCTGGGGACAGGGCTTTTTGAATGAGCAGTTCTTC.

CDR3 sequence reads: CASSVLPGYEQYF. In nucleotides, the CDR3 is TGTGCCAGCAGCGTATTACCGGGCTACGAGCAGTACTTC. The chain carries TRBV9 and TRBJ2-7; D call uncertain. Deletions cut 1 base from V and 3 bases from J, with 8 bases between. The CDR3 extends over 13 amino acids. Germline CDR1 and CDR2: SGDLS and YYNGEE.

The genes are TRBV5-1 and TRBJ2-5; D uncertain. Trimming took 0 bases from V and 2 from J, leaving 17 bases between them. The germline V gene has CDR1 SGHRS and CDR2 YFSETQ. The CDR3 runs 17 residues. The DNA of the CDR3 is TGCGCCAGCAGCTTGGGGGGTGCTTACGGCGTTCAAGAGACCCAGTACTTC. Amino acids: CASSLGGAYGVQETQYF.

J is TRBJ1-2 and V is TRBV10-3, with D possibly matching TRBD1 (6 bases). The CDR3 has 14 residues. V lost 0 bases and J lost 4, with 9 bases in between. The germline CDR1 and CDR2 sequences are ENHRY and SYGVKD. CDR3 in amino acids: CAISESTGLYGYTF. The CDR3 DNA sequence: TGTGCCATCAGTGAGTCGACAGGCCTCTATGGCTACACCTTC.

V usage is TRBV19 and J usage is TRBJ1-1; a weak D match, TRBD1 (5 bases). Germline V gene sequence: CDR1 LNHDA, CDR2 SQIVND (reference sequence). This CDR3 region has 13 residues. The V end lost 8 bases, the J end lost 0 bases, and 10 bases lay between the germline ends. The CDR3 loop reads CASGWDVNTEAFF. The DNA for the CDR3 is TGTGCCAGTGGGTGGGACGTGAACACTGAAGCTTTCTTT.

CDR3 DNA sequence: TGTGCCAGCAGCTTGTCCGGGTATCCCTACGAGCAGTACTTC. This gives the protein CASSLSGYPYEQYF. The chain uses TRBV5-8 and TRBJ2-7, with D unclear. The CDR3 totals 14 residues. The germline V and J ends were trimmed by 1 base and 2 bases, with 10 bases remaining between them. CDR1 is SGHTS, CDR2 YDEGEE, per germline.

The CDR3 loop reads CASSLVGGLYEQYF. CDR3 nucleotides: TGTGCCAGCAGCTTGGTAGGGGGCCTCTACGAGCAGTACTTC. The J gene is TRBJ2-7, the V gene TRBV5-4; 7 bases map to TRBD1. Germline values: CDR1 SGHNT, CDR2 YYREEE (reference sequence). V was clipped by 0 bases and J by 3 bases; unmatched bases: 3. The CDR3 is 14 amino acids.